These 16 T cell receptor beta chains were sequenced from one sample in a study of T cells in Graves' hyperthyroidism and ophthalmopathy. RNA transcripts provided the source from which TCR beta CDR3 regions were amplified. The HTBI primer set served for first-round RT-PCR of the TCR CDR3. TCRdb re-derived calls from the multiplex PCR reads in MiXCR, one entry per CDR3 protein. The sample lists about 600,000 distinct CDR3 sequences; 13% to 15% were seen once. The material sequenced was blood. The origin of the receptors is a woman in her forties or fifties with Graves' ophthalmopathy.

This clonotype was observed many times. This sequence joins TRBV29-1 and TRBJ2-3; 10 bases match TRBD2. This CDR3 contains 16 residues. J gave up 3 bases and V 5 bases, and 11 bases lay outside the gene matches. Looked up from germline, CDR1 is SQVTM and CDR2 is ANQGSEA. The CDR3 sequence is CSVSGASGSSTDTQYF. The CDR3 DNA follows: TGCAGCGTTAGTGGAGCTAGCGGGAGTTCTACAGATACGCAGTATTTT.

V usage is TRBV5-8 and J usage is TRBJ1-3; TRBD1 aligns across 7 bases. The V and J ends lost 4 bases and 2 bases, in that order; junction bases with no gene match: 18. The germline V gene encodes CDR1 SGHTS and CDR2 YDEGEE. The CDR3 contains 19 residues. The CDR3 protein is CASSPMTGSILSPGNTIYF. Written as DNA, the CDR3 is TGTGCCAGCAGCCCAATGACAGGGAGCATCCTCTCGCCTGGAAACACCATATATTTT.

This clonotype was seen repeatedly, ten times or more. This chain links TRBV2 with TRBJ1-5, with D perhaps TRBD1 (6 bases). V gave up 3 bases and J gave up 6 bases, with 15 bases separating them. The CDR3 spans 15 residues. The germline gives CDR1 SNHLY, CDR2 FYNNEI. CDR3 nucleotides: TGTGCCAGCAGTGATTTGGTACAGGGCGGTCAGCCCCAGCATTTT. Translation: CASSDLVQGGQPQHF.

This clonotype has only a few counts. The chain employs TRBV19 and TRBJ1-2; tentative D call: TRBD1 (6 bases). CDR3 length: 14 amino acids. Germline lookup yields CDR1 LNHDA and CDR2 SQIVND (reference sequence). V gave up 6 bases and J gave up 8 bases, with 19 bases separating them. In DNA, the CDR3 is TGTGCCAGTAGCGAGGGCGTGGGGGGCGGCGGCTACACCTTC. Protein product: CASSEGVGGGGYTF.

A note on this clonotype: With a much larger clone just one base away, this may be a read error. The CDR3: CASRYPWADTEAFF. The DNA of the CDR3 is TGTGCCAGCAGGTACCCGTGGGCTGACACTGAAGCTTTCTTT. The rearrangement joins TRBV6-5 to TRBJ1-1; D is unclear. CDR1 is MNHEY, CDR2 SVGAGI, per germline. Trimming left V 6 bases short and J 3 bases short, with 14 bases between. The CDR3 loop spans 14 amino acids.

This clonotype appeared a few times. This chain joins TRBV6-2 or TRBV6-3 and TRBJ2-3, with 13 bases matching TRBD2. The V and J ends lost 4 bases and 5 bases, in that order; junction bases with no gene match: 6. Germline V gives CDR1 MNHEY, CDR2 SVGEGT. The CDR3 sequence is 16 residues long. The CDR3 reads CASSLLAGGPEDTQYF. DNA for the CDR3: TGTGCCAGCAGTTTACTAGCGGGAGGGCCGGAAGATACGCAGTATTTT.

The table lists this clonotype with a few counts. This rearrangement joins TRBV6-1 to TRBJ2-7; D is unresolved. Germline CDR1 is MNHNS and CDR2 is SASEGT. This CDR3 contains 15 residues. The germline V and J ends were trimmed by 1 base and 2 bases, with 12 bases remaining between them. CDR3 sequence (DNA): TGTGCCAGCAGTGAAGAGGGTTTTGTAGCCTACGAGCAGTACTTC. Its protein is CASSEEGFVAYEQYF.

V usage is TRBV19 and J usage is TRBJ1-5; the D is unclear. Germline assignment: CDR1 LNHDA and CDR2 SQIVND (reference sequence). The length of the CDR3 is 12 residues. Trimming left V 0 bases short and J 9 bases short, with 6 bases between. The CDR3 coding sequence is TGTGCCAGTAGTATAGACTCTCGGCCCCAGCATTTT. Protein product: CASSIDSRPQHF.

The sample holds a few counts of this clonotype. J is TRBJ2-3 and V is TRBV9, with 7 bases that match TRBD1. The CDR3 is made up of 15 amino acids. CDR1 SGDLS and CDR2 YYNGEE come from the germline V gene. V trimming: 0 bases; J trimming: 1 base; junction bases outside the gene matches: 2. The CDR3 sequence: CASSVVGTGTDTQYF. For the CDR3, the DNA is TGTGCCAGCAGCGTAGTCGGGACAGGCACAGATACGCAGTATTTT.

CDR3 sequence (DNA): TGTGCCAGTAGTATAGGGACGCTTTACAATGAGCAGTTCTTC. Its protein is CASSIGTLYNEQFF. V is TRBV19 and J is TRBJ2-1; D remains ambiguous. The germline V and J ends were trimmed by 1 base and 4 bases, with 8 bases remaining between them. The CDR3 is 14 residues long. The germline CDR1 and CDR2 sequences are LNHDA and SQIVND (reference sequence).

This chain links TRBV6-1 with TRBJ1-4; 11 positions agree with TRBD1. The V segment lost 6 bases and the J segment 8 bases; nucleotides outside the gene matches: 5. The CDR3 contains 14 residues. CDR1 and CDR2 (germline): MNHNS, SASEGT. The CDR3 DNA reads TGTGCCAGCAGGGGGACAGGGGGGGGAGAAAAACTGTTTTTT. Encoded protein: CASRGTGGGEKLFF.

The V gene is TRBV4-1, the J gene TRBJ1-5; D remains unclear. The CDR3 has 15 residues. Trimming stripped 0 bases from V and 5 bases from J, with 11 bases between. Germline V gives CDR1 MGHRA, CDR2 YSYEKL. In DNA, the CDR3 is TGCGCCAGCAGCCAAGATCTTTGGGCAGATCAGCCCCAGCATTTT. Translation: CASSQDLWADQPQHF.

This clonotype was observed at least ten times. This chain joins TRBV5-1 and TRBJ1-6; TRBD1 matches 9 bases. The CDR3 extends over 18 amino acids. Germline assignment: CDR1 SGHRS and CDR2 YFSETQ. V dropped 4 bases and J dropped 8; count of bases not matched to a gene: 16. In DNA, the CDR3 is TGCGCCAGCAGCGCCGAACAGGGGGCGGAACGGCTTGATTCACCCCTCCACTTT. This codes for CASSAEQGAERLDSPLHF.

The chain couples TRBV4-2 to TRBJ2-7; no clear D. Per germline, CDR1 LGHNA and CDR2 YNFKEQ. This CDR3 is 13 amino acids long. Trimming shortened V by 1 base and J by 3 bases, and 7 bases separated the two germline ends. The CDR3 spells CASSQAGFYEQYF. The CDR3 DNA follows: TGTGCCAGCAGCCAAGCAGGATTCTACGAGCAGTACTTC.

In this sample, this clonotype turned up many times. V usage is TRBV5-8 and J usage is TRBJ2-3, with TRBD2 matching over 12 bases. The ends lost 0 bases at V and 0 bases at J; junction bases unmatched: 8. Germline values: CDR1 SGHTS, CDR2 YDEGEE. The length of the CDR3 is 19 residues. The CDR3 DNA sequence: TGTGCCAGCAGCTTGGGACTAGCGGGAGTTAGGTCGAGCACAGATACGCAGTATTTT. It specifies CASSLGLAGVRSSTDTQYF.

This clonotype has at least ten counts. The rearrangement links TRBV5-1 to TRBJ2-1; D is unresolved. The CDR3 covers 13 residues. Per germline, CDR1 SGHRS and CDR2 YFSETQ. V was shortened by 0 bases and J by 8 bases, with 9 bases between the two germline ends. CDR3 nucleotide sequence: TGCGCCAGCAGCTTGGGGTTGGCAGATGAGCAGTTCTTC. Amino acid sequence: CASSLGLADEQFF.